This T cell receptor (beta chain) came from a study of cytomegalovirus exposure and HLA in healthy donors. Study findings and constraints: Most CMV-associated TCR beta chains appeared HLA-restricted in a later analysis. Indistinguishable V segments such as TRBV6-2 and TRBV6-3 were excluded.

The primer mix had 60 Vbeta and 13 Jbeta primers. Method: immunoSEQ multiplex PCR; TCRdb's copy keeps in-frame clones and lacks some. The table has more than 110,000 clones, 80% seen once. In germline, CDR1 is SGHKS, CDR2 YYEKEE (reference sequence). The CDR3 has 13 residues. Trimming took 6 bases from V and 0 from J, leaving 9 bases between them. Remarks on this clone: What it binds is unknown.

The sequencing sample was made of PBMCs. The chain is built from TRBV5-5 and TRBJ1-1; perhaps TRBD1 as D (6 bases). This TCR was sampled from a female donor in good health and CMV-seronegative. CDR3 loop: CASTNRVNTEAFF. The CDR3 region has the DNA TGTGCCAGCACCAACAGGGTGAACACTGAAGCTTTCTTT.